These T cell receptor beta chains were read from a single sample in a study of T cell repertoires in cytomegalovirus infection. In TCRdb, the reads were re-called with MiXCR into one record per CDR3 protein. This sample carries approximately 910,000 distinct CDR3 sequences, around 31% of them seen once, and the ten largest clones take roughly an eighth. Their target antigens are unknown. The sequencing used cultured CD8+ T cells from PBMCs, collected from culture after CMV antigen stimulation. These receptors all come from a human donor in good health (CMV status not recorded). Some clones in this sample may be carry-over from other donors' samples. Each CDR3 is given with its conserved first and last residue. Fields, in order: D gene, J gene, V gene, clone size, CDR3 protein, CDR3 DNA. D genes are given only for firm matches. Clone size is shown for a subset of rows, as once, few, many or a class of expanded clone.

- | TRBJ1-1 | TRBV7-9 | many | CASSQGWNTEAFF | TGTGCCAGCAGCCAGGGCTGGAACACTGAAGCTTTCTTT
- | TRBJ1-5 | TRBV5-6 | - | CASSPHPGFNQPQHF | TGTGCCAGCAGCCCTCACCCGGGGTTCAATCAGCCCCAGCATTTT
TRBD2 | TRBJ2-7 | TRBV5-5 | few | CASSSEKRGGYEQYF | TGTGCCAGCAGCTCAGAAAAGCGGGGGGGCTACGAGCAGTACTTC
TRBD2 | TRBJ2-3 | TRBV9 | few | CASSVVASGGSDTQYF | TGTGCCAGCAGCGTAGTGGCTAGCGGGGGATCTGATACGCAGTATTTT
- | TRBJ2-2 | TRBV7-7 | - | CASSLMNGELFF | TGTGCTAGCAGCTTAATGAACGGGGAGCTGTTTTTT
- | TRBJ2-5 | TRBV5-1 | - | CASSLPGVQETQYF | TGCGCCAGCAGCTTGCCAGGGGTTCAAGAGACCCAGTACTTC
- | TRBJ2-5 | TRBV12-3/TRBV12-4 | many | CASSFLGPFQETQYF | TGTGCCAGCAGTTTTTTGGGACCATTCCAAGAGACCCAGTACTTC
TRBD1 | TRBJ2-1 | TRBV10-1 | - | CASSGFSGTGAESSYNEQFF | TGCGCCAGCAGTGGGTTCTCCGGGACAGGGGCGGAGAGCTCCTACAATGAGCAGTTCTTC
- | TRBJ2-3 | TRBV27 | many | CASSFGPDTQYF | TGTGCCAGCAGTTTCGGTCCAGATACGCAGTATTTT
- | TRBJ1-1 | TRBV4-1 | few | CASSQDGGGNTEAFF | TGCGCCAGCAGCCAAGACGGGGGCGGGAACACTGAAGCTTTCTTT
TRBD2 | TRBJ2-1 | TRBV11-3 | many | CASSRGLAGVGEQFF | TGTGCCAGCAGTCGAGGACTAGCGGGGGTGGGTGAGCAGTTCTTC
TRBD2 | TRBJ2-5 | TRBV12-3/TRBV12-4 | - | CASSLSQRGGRGETQYF | TGTGCCAGCAGTTTATCCCAGCGGGGGGGTCGAGGGGAGACCCAGTACTTC
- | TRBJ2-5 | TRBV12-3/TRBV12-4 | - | CASSDAPQGTKPQYF | TGTGCCAGCAGTGACGCACCGCAGGGCACGAAGCCCCAGTACTTC
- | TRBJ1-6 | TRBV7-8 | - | CASSLARNSPLHF | TGTGCCAGCAGCTTAGCGCGAAATTCACCCCTCCACTTT
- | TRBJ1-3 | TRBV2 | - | CASSLGISGGSGNTIYF | TGTGCCAGCAGCTTAGGGATATCGGGGGGCTCTGGAAACACCATATATTTT
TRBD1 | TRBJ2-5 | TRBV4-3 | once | CASSSGQGAWETQYF | TGCGCCAGCAGCTCGGGACAGGGGGCTTGGGAGACCCAGTACTTC
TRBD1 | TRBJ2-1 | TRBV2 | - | CASSEGQGFGEQFF | TGTGCCAGCAGTGAGGGACAGGGTTTCGGTGAGCAGTTCTTC
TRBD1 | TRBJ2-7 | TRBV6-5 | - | CASFPGGSYEQYF | TGTGCCAGCTTTCCAGGGGGTTCCTACGAGCAGTACTTC
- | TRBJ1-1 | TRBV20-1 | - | CSAPPGWGTEAFF | TGCAGTGCTCCTCCCGGGTGGGGGACTGAAGCTTTCTTT
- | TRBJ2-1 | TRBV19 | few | CASSWRASFNEQFF | TGTGCCAGTAGTTGGCGGGCCTCATTCAATGAGCAGTTCTTC
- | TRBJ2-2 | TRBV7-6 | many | CASSLGADLELFF | TGTGCCAGCAGCTTAGGGGCCGACCTGGAGCTGTTTTTT
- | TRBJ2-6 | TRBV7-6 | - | CASSLATGSGTNVLTF | TGTGCCAGCAGCTTAGCGACCGGCTCTGGGACCAACGTCCTGACTTTC
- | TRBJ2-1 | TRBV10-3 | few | CAISESTGSYNEQFF | TGTGCCATCAGTGAGTCTACAGGGTCCTACAATGAGCAGTTCTTC
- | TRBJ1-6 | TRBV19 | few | CASSIGDEVGLPLHF | TGTGCCAGTAGTATAGGAGACGAAGTAGGATTACCCCTCCACTTT
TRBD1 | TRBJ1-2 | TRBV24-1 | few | CATSETGQDGYTF | TGTGCCACCAGTGAGACGGGACAGGATGGCTACACCTTC
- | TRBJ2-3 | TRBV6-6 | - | CASLETDTQYF | TGTGCCAGCTTAGAGACAGATACGCAGTATTTT